This is a list of T cell receptor beta chains from one sample in a study of T cells in Graves' hyperthyroidism and ophthalmopathy. Each CDR3 protein is one row after TCRdb ran MiXCR on the multiplex PCR reads. The data show approximately 620,000 distinct CDR3 sequences, with approximately 13% seen just once and 5.8% held by the top ten. The sample comprised blood. The source of these receptors is a woman aged 25 to 45 with Graves' hyperthyroidism that later progressed to Graves' ophthalmopathy. The CDR3 runs from the conserved cysteine through the conserved F or W. The order of the fields is clone size, J gene, D gene, V gene, CDR3 DNA, CDR3 protein. A D gene is named only where the DNA matches it firmly. The size entry is marked missing in some rows and otherwise reads once, few, many or a size class.

size: many; J: TRBJ2-7; D: TRBD1; V: TRBV20-1; DNA: TGCAGTGCTAGAGACCCAAACGGGACAGGTACAACCTACGAGCAGTACTTC; CDR3: CSARDPNGTGTTYEQYF
size: few; J: TRBJ1-2; D: -; V: TRBV6-1; DNA: TGTGCCAGCAGCAACGTAATACAGGAGGCCTATGGCTACACCTTC; CDR3: CASSNVIQEAYGYTF
size: few; J: TRBJ2-7; D: -; V: TRBV29-1; DNA: TGCAGCGTTCGTACAGGGTACGAGCAGTACTTC; CDR3: CSVRTGYEQYF
size: many; J: TRBJ1-1; D: -; V: TRBV20-1; DNA: TGCAGTGCTAGACAGTGGAACACTGAAGCTTTCTTT; CDR3: CSARQWNTEAFF
size: many; J: TRBJ2-3; D: -; V: TRBV2; DNA: TGTGCCAGCCGACGTGAGGCGCCCCCCCGGGATACGCAGTATTTT; CDR3: CASRREAPPRDTQYF
size: many; J: TRBJ2-3; D: TRBD2; V: TRBV6-2/TRBV6-3; DNA: TGTGCCAGCAGTTACGATCCTAGCGGATACACAGATACGCAGTATTTT; CDR3: CASSYDPSGYTDTQYF
size: many; J: TRBJ1-5; D: -; V: TRBV30; DNA: TGTGCCTGGGGCCCGGGGGGCCCGGTCCATCAGCCCCAGCATTTT; CDR3: CAWGPGGPVHQPQHF
size: few; J: TRBJ2-7; D: TRBD1; V: TRBV7-9; DNA: TGTGCCAGCAGCACGTACCGGGACAGGCCTGGGGAGCAGTACTTC; CDR3: CASSTYRDRPGEQYF
size: many; J: TRBJ2-3; D: -; V: TRBV7-2; DNA: TGTGCCAGCAGCTTAGGGAATCAGCCAGATACGCAGTATTTT; CDR3: CASSLGNQPDTQYF
size: -; J: TRBJ1-5; D: -; V: TRBV19; DNA: TGTGCCAGTAGTATGGACGGCTATCAGCCCCAGCATTTT; CDR3: CASSMDGYQPQHF
size: many; J: TRBJ2-3; D: -; V: TRBV2; DNA: TGTGCCAGCAGTTTTGGAGGGACAGATACGCAGTATTTT; CDR3: CASSFGGTDTQYF
size: -; J: TRBJ1-6; D: -; V: TRBV12-3/TRBV12-4; DNA: TGTGCCAGCAGTGTACCGGACAGAACTAATTCACCCCTCCACTTT; CDR3: CASSVPDRTNSPLHF
size: -; J: TRBJ2-5; D: -; V: TRBV19; DNA: TGTGCCAGTAGTCTTAGTAGGGGGGTTAGCGGGACCCAGTACTTC; CDR3: CASSLSRGVSGTQYF
size: many; J: TRBJ2-1; D: -; V: TRBV12-3/TRBV12-4; DNA: TGTGCCAGCAGTTTAAGGGGGAGGGATGAGCAGTTCTTC; CDR3: CASSLRGRDEQFF
size: many; J: TRBJ1-1; D: -; V: TRBV29-1; DNA: TGCAGCGTTGAAATAGGGCAGGGGAACACTGAAGCTTTCTTT; CDR3: CSVEIGQGNTEAFF
size: -; J: TRBJ2-1; D: TRBD2; V: TRBV29-1; DNA: TGCAGCGTTTCCACTAGCGGGAGAGGCTACAGTGAGCAGTTCTTC; CDR3: CSVSTSGRGYSEQFF
size: many; J: TRBJ1-1; D: -; V: TRBV6-6; DNA: TGTGCCAGCAGTTACTGGGGTGAGAACACTGAAGCTTTCTTT; CDR3: CASSYWGENTEAFF
size: many; J: TRBJ1-2; D: -; V: TRBV6-2/TRBV6-3; DNA: TGTGCCAGCAGTTACGGGGGGCAAAAAGATGGCTACACCTTC; CDR3: CASSYGGQKDGYTF
size: many; J: TRBJ2-3; D: -; V: TRBV15; DNA: TGTGCCACCAGAAATAAAGCAGATACGCAGTATTTT; CDR3: CATRNKADTQYF
size: few; J: TRBJ2-1; D: TRBD2; V: TRBV11-3; DNA: TGTGCCAGCAGCCAAACCGGGAGCGGGGGAGAGCAGTTCTTC; CDR3: CASSQTGSGGEQFF
size: many; J: TRBJ1-2; D: TRBD1; V: TRBV28; DNA: TGTGCCAGCAGTTTAGCGGGACAGGGACGTTATGGCTACACCTTC; CDR3: CASSLAGQGRYGYTF
size: many; J: TRBJ2-5; D: -; V: TRBV27; DNA: TGTGCCAGCAGCTTAGTTGGCGAGACCCAGTACTTC; CDR3: CASSLVGETQYF
size: -; J: TRBJ2-7; D: -; V: TRBV18; DNA: TGTGCCAGCTCACCAGGTCGGACTGCGTACGAGCAGTACTTC; CDR3: CASSPGRTAYEQYF
size: -; J: TRBJ1-1; D: -; V: TRBV27; DNA: TGTGCCAGCATTTCTGGCACTGAAGCTTTCTTT; CDR3: CASISGTEAFF
size: many; J: TRBJ1-2; D: -; V: TRBV19; DNA: TGTGCCAGTAATCAGTTGGTTCGGTGGTGTATCTATGGCTACACCTTC; CDR3: CASNQLVRWCIYGYTF
size: -; J: TRBJ2-7; D: TRBD2; V: TRBV5-5; DNA: TGTGCCAGCAGCTTACCCCCTAGCGGGAGGCGGTACGAGCAGTACTTC; CDR3: CASSLPPSGRRYEQYF
size: few; J: TRBJ2-3; D: -; V: TRBV5-8; DNA: TGTGCCAGCAGCTTCGGTTTCGTTAGCGAGGATACGCAGTATTTT; CDR3: CASSFGFVSEDTQYF
size: many; J: TRBJ2-1; D: -; V: TRBV11-2; DNA: TGTGCCAGCAGCGGCGGACGAAGTGGGGATACCTACAATGAGCAGTTCTTC; CDR3: CASSGGRSGDTYNEQFF
size: -; J: TRBJ1-5; D: TRBD1; V: TRBV18; DNA: TGTGCCAGCTCACCTAACACAGGGGGCGGCGGGCAGCCCCAGCATTTT; CDR3: CASSPNTGGGGQPQHF
size: -; J: TRBJ2-1; D: TRBD1; V: TRBV7-2; DNA: TGTGCCAGCAGCTTTGGACAGGGGATTTATGAGCAGTTCTTC; CDR3: CASSFGQGIYEQFF
size: many; J: TRBJ1-1; D: -; V: TRBV7-3; DNA: TGTGCCAGCAGCTCGGGACAACAAACCTCTGAAGCTTTCTTT; CDR3: CASSSGQQTSEAFF
size: -; J: TRBJ1-4; D: TRBD1; V: TRBV7-9; DNA: TGTGCCAGCAGCTGGAGGGGACAGGGTAATGAAAAACTGTTTTTT; CDR3: CASSWRGQGNEKLFF
size: many; J: TRBJ1-1; D: TRBD1; V: TRBV18; DNA: TGTGCCAGCTCACCTACGACAGGGGGCGCAGGCACTGAAGCTTTCTTT; CDR3: CASSPTTGGAGTEAFF
size: many; J: TRBJ1-6; D: -; V: TRBV28; DNA: TGTGCCAGCAAGGAAAGCAATTCACCCCTCCACTTT; CDR3: CASKESNSPLHF
size: few; J: TRBJ1-2; D: -; V: TRBV5-8; DNA: TGTGCCAGCAGCTTGGCGGGGGGGATAAACTATGGCTACACCTTC; CDR3: CASSLAGGINYGYTF
size: few; J: TRBJ2-7; D: -; V: TRBV5-4; DNA: TGTGCCAGCAGCTTAGGGGCCGGGGCGGATGAGCAGTACTTC; CDR3: CASSLGAGADEQYF
size: -; J: TRBJ2-7; D: -; V: TRBV6-1; DNA: TGTGCCAGCAGTGAAGGCGGGGGCTTCTACGAGCAGTACTTC; CDR3: CASSEGGGFYEQYF
size: many; J: TRBJ1-2; D: TRBD1; V: TRBV30; DNA: TGTGCCTGGAGTAGACAGGGGGCTTCGGACTATGGCTACACCTTC; CDR3: CAWSRQGASDYGYTF
size: -; J: TRBJ1-3; D: -; V: TRBV7-2; DNA: TGTGCCAGCAGCCCACTTAGCCGGTACTCTGGAAACACCATATATTTT; CDR3: CASSPLSRYSGNTIYF
size: many; J: TRBJ1-4; D: -; V: TRBV19; DNA: TGTGCCAGTAGTTCGATAAACATAGCTGAAAAACTGTTTTTT; CDR3: CASSSINIAEKLFF
size: few; J: TRBJ2-2; D: -; V: TRBV10-3; DNA: TGTGCCATCAGTGAGTCGCGGCTAAACACCGGGGAGCTGTTTTTT; CDR3: CAISESRLNTGELFF
size: few; J: TRBJ2-7; D: TRBD2; V: TRBV19; DNA: TGTGCCAGTAGTAGACGGACTAGCGGGAGCTCGTACGAGCAGTACTTC; CDR3: CASSRRTSGSSYEQYF
size: few; J: TRBJ2-1; D: -; V: TRBV6-2/TRBV6-3; DNA: TGTGCCAGCAGTGACGTGGGGTACAATGAGCAGTTCTTC; CDR3: CASSDVGYNEQFF
size: few; J: TRBJ2-7; D: TRBD1; V: TRBV29-1; DNA: TGCAGCGTCACAAAAATACACCGGGACAGACCCTACGAGCAGTACTTC; CDR3: CSVTKIHRDRPYEQYF
size: many; J: TRBJ2-1; D: TRBD2; V: TRBV20-1; DNA: TGCAGTGCTAGAGACAGCGGGAGTTCCAATGAGCAGTTCTTC; CDR3: CSARDSGSSNEQFF
size: many; J: TRBJ2-2; D: -; V: TRBV6-6; DNA: TGTGCCAGCAGTTACCCCCTGGTGACCGGGGAGCTGTTTTTT; CDR3: CASSYPLVTGELFF
size: many; J: TRBJ2-2; D: -; V: TRBV30; DNA: TGTGCCTGGAGTGTAGGACCAGATAGTAGCATCGGGGAGCTGTTTTTT; CDR3: CAWSVGPDSSIGELFF
size: few; J: TRBJ2-1; D: -; V: TRBV20-1; DNA: TGCAGTGCCCTTGGCGGGACCATTGGAGACAATGAGCAGTTCTTC; CDR3: CSALGGTIGDNEQFF
size: -; J: TRBJ2-7; D: -; V: TRBV6-1; DNA: TGTGCCAGCAGTGGCCGGACAGACTCCTACGAGCAGTACTTC; CDR3: CASSGRTDSYEQYF